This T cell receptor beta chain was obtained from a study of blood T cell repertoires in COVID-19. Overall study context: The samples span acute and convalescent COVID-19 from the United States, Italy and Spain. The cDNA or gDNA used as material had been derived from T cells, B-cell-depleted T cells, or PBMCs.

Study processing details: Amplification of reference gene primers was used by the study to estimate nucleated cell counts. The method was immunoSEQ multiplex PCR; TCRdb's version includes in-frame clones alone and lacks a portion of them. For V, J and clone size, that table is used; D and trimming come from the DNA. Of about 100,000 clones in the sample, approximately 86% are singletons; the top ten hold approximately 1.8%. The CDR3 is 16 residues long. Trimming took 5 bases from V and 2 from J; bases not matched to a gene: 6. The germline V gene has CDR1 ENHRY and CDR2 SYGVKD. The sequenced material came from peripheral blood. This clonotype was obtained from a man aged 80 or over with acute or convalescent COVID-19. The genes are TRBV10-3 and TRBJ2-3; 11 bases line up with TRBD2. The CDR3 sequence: CAISRTSGSLTDTQYF. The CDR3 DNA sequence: TGTGCCATCAGTCGGACTAGCGGGTCCCTCACAGATACGCAGTATTTT.